This TCR beta chain came from a study of cytomegalovirus exposure and HLA in healthy donors. The PCR made use of 60 Vbeta and 13 Jbeta primers. Using immunoSEQ multiplex PCR, the repertoire was profiled, and TCRdb retains in-frame clones only, with some absent. The sample carries under 200,000 clones, 79% recorded once. This clone was seen more than once but under ten times. What was sequenced was PBMCs. This TCR was sampled from a woman aged 40 to 50 in good health and CMV-seronegative.

The CDR3 reads CASTEGTSGGTDTQYF. DNA for the CDR3: TGTGCCAGCACCGAAGGGACTAGCGGGGGCACAGATACGCAGTATTTT. This chain links TRBV5-8 with TRBJ2-3, with 13 positions matching TRBD2. CDR1 is SGHTS and CDR2 is YDEGEE in the germline V gene. V lost 6 bases to trimming and J lost 1 base; unmatched junction nucleotides: 5. This CDR3 is 16 amino acids long.